What follows are 30 T cell receptor beta chains derived from one specimen sequenced in a study of cytomegalovirus exposure and HLA in healthy donors. The PCR had 60 Vbeta and 13 Jbeta primers. Here immunoSEQ multiplex PCR was the method, and the copy in TCRdb shows in-frame clones only, minus some. The table includes 150,000 to 200,000 clones, 77% detected once. The sequenced sample was PBMCs. The receptors were sampled from a woman in her 30s in good health and CMV-seronegative.

This chain links TRBV7-9 with TRBJ2-3; 10 nucleotides line up with TRBD2. V lost 1 base, J lost 4 bases, and 5 bases stayed unmatched. CDR1 is SEHNR, CDR2 FQNEAQ, per germline (reference sequence). CDR3 length: 16 amino acids. CDR3 sequence: CASSLGASGSADTQYF. CDR3 in DNA: TGTGCCAGCAGCTTAGGGGCTAGCGGGAGCGCAGATACGCAGTATTTT.

The gene calls are TRBV7-3 and TRBJ2-2; 7 nucleotides line up with TRBD1. Germline loops: CDR1 SGHTA, CDR2 FQGTGA. The CDR3 totals 17 residues. Trimming at V came to 5 bases and at J to 5 bases, leaving 14 bases not matched to a gene. CDR3 amino acids: CASSPAFRTGTTGELFF. DNA of the CDR3: TGTGCCAGCAGCCCAGCCTTCCGGACAGGAACTACCGGGGAGCTGTTTTTT.

The chain combines TRBV13 with TRBJ1-5; 11 positions agree with TRBD1. CDR3 length: 14 residues. Germline CDR1 is PRHDT and CDR2 is FYEKMQ (reference sequence). Losses at the gene ends were 4 bases for V and 7 bases for J; bases not matched to a gene: 3. For the CDR3, the DNA is TGTGCCAGCAGCTCGGGACAGGGGGGACAGCCCCAGCATTTT. Its protein product is CASSSGQGGQPQHF.

This clone was found once. V usage is TRBV9 and J usage is TRBJ2-7; the D gene is possibly TRBD1 (6 bases). Trimming left V 3 bases short and J 1 base short, with 14 bases between. This CDR3 contains 15 residues. CDR1 SGDLS and CDR2 YYNGEE come from the germline V gene. CDR3 protein: CASSEAATGSYEQYF. The CDR3 coding sequence is TGTGCCAGCAGCGAAGCCGCTACAGGGTCCTACGAGCAGTACTTC.

The chain uses TRBV6-6 and TRBJ2-1; 7 bases are shared with TRBD2. Germline CDR1 reads MNHNY; CDR2 reads SVGAGI (reference sequence). The CDR3 consists of 15 residues. V dropped 4 bases and J dropped 0; count of bases not matched to a gene: 3. CDR3 sequence reads: CASSSSGRSYNEQFF. For the CDR3, the DNA is TGTGCCAGCAGTTCTAGCGGCCGCTCCTACAATGAGCAGTTCTTC.

This chain connects TRBV5-1 to TRBJ1-1; TRBD1 matches 10 bases. The germline V gene encodes CDR1 SGHRS and CDR2 YFSETQ. The CDR3 is 15 amino acids. Unmatched junction bases numbered 6, after V lost 4 bases and J lost 3 bases. The CDR3, as DNA: TGCGCCAGCAGCGGCTGGACAGGGGGGGACACTGAAGCTTTCTTT. Translation: CASSGWTGGDTEAFF.

This chain joins TRBV5-1 and TRBJ1-6; 7 nucleotides line up with TRBD1. This CDR3 comprises 16 residues. The V gene's germline CDR1 is SGHRS and CDR2 YFSETQ. Trimming removed 2 bases from V and 5 bases from J; junction bases left unmatched: 7. CDR3 DNA: TGCGCCAGCAGCTTAAACCCCGGGACAGATAATTCACCCCTCCACTTT. It specifies CASSLNPGTDNSPLHF.

V usage is TRBV6-5 and J usage is TRBJ1-3; TRBD1 aligns across 7 bases. CDR3 length equals 16 residues. The ends lost 3 bases at V and 2 bases at J; junction bases unmatched: 7. The germline V gene encodes CDR1 MNHEY and CDR2 SVGAGI. CDR3 residues: CASSYWRGLAGNTIYF. The DNA for the CDR3 is TGTGCCAGCAGTTATTGGAGGGGGCTGGCTGGAAACACCATATATTTT.

The CDR3 region is CASSQFGTSGGNEQFF. As DNA, the CDR3 is TGTGCCAGCAGCCAATTTGGGACTAGCGGGGGGAATGAGCAGTTCTTC. J is TRBJ2-1 and V is TRBV4-2; the match to TRBD2 covers 15 bases. This CDR3 is 16 amino acids long. V dropped 2 bases and J dropped 7; count of bases not matched to a gene: 3. The germline gives CDR1 LGHNA, CDR2 YNFKEQ.

The J gene is TRBJ1-3, the V gene TRBV5-5, with 8 bases identical to TRBD1. The CDR3 totals 14 residues. CDR1 and CDR2 (germline): SGHKS, YYEKEE (reference sequence). The V segment lost 4 bases and the J segment 7 bases; nucleotides outside the gene matches: 7. The CDR3 region has the DNA TGTGCCAGCAGCCCGGACAGGGAAGGGAACACCATATATTTT. The encoded protein is CASSPDREGNTIYF.

The chain employs TRBV6-1 and TRBJ1-5; D gene unclear. Germline V gene lookup returns CDR1 MNHNS and CDR2 SASEGT. This CDR3 comprises 14 residues. Trimming took off 4 bases at V and 4 bases at J, with 11 bases between the two ends. CDR3 sequence reads: CASSGETDNQPQHF. The CDR3 bases are TGTGCCAGCAGTGGGGAGACGGATAATCAGCCCCAGCATTTT.

This clone was counted a few times. The chain recombines TRBV9 with TRBJ2-7; no clear D gene. Between the trimmed V and J ends, which lost 0 bases and 5 bases, there was a span of 6 bases. The CDR3 length is 12 residues. Germline CDR1 reads SGDLS; CDR2 reads YYNGEE. The CDR3 DNA reads as TGTGCCAGCAGCGTAGGTGACAACGAGCAGTACTTC. Its translation: CASSVGDNEQYF.

V is TRBV28 and J is TRBJ2-5, with a weak D call TRBD1 (6 bases). Germline V gene data show CDR1 as MDHEN and CDR2 as SYDVKM. The length of the CDR3 is 16 residues. The V and J ends lost 6 bases and 0 bases respectively, with 17 bases between them. This chain's CDR3 is CASSSTGFGHQETQYF. Written as DNA, the CDR3 is TGTGCCAGCAGCAGTACAGGGTTTGGGCACCAAGAGACCCAGTACTTC.

The chain carries TRBV11-2 and TRBJ2-7; D may be TRBD1 (6 bases). Germline CDR1 and CDR2: SGHAT and FQNNGV. This CDR3 spans 14 amino acids. V lost 8 bases and J 6 bases, leaving 20 bases between the germline ends. This CDR3 is CASAHRVGTGEQYF. In nucleotides, the CDR3 is TGTGCCAGCGCCCACAGGGTAGGAACTGGCGAGCAGTACTTC.

The chain couples TRBV11-2 to TRBJ2-7, with 9 bases lining up with TRBD2. The CDR3 totals 16 residues. The junction had 8 bases not matched to a gene; V was cut back by 5 bases and J by 0 bases. In germline, CDR1 is SGHAT, CDR2 FQNNGV. CDR3 sequence: CASSPRVSGSSYEQYF. Here the CDR3 DNA reads TGTGCCAGCAGCCCCCGGGTTAGCGGGAGCTCCTACGAGCAGTACTTC.

This clone has a single count. The chain has TRBV5-1 and TRBJ1-2, with D perhaps matching TRBD1 (6 bases). V was trimmed by 1 base and J by 3 bases, leaving 10 bases between them. CDR3 size: 14 residues. Germline values: CDR1 SGHRS, CDR2 YFSETQ. The CDR3 sequence is CASSLNREDYGYTF. The CDR3 DNA follows: TGCGCCAGCAGCTTGAACAGGGAAGACTATGGCTACACCTTC.

The rearrangement links TRBV7-2 to TRBJ1-5; D is undetermined. V lost 5 bases to trimming and J lost 7 bases, with 12 bases between them. CDR1 is SGHTA, CDR2 FQGNSA, per germline. CDR3 size: 13 residues. The CDR3 loop is CASSARTGQPQHF. CDR3 DNA: TGTGCCAGCAGCGCCCGTACGGGACAGCCCCAGCATTTT.

This clone was recorded once. The same CDR3 also results from other DNA sequences found in this sample. The chain joins TRBV5-1 to TRBJ2-1; no definite D call. Per the germline V gene, CDR1 is SGHRS and CDR2 is YFSETQ. V lost 2 bases to trimming and J lost 5 bases, with 8 bases between them. CDR3 size: 13 residues. DNA of the CDR3: TGCGCCAGCAGCTTTGGCGGAGACAATGAGCAGTTCTTC. Protein: CASSFGGDNEQFF.

This chain uses TRBV13 with TRBJ2-1; 14 positions agree with TRBD2. The trim removed 6 bases at V and 5 bases at J, leaving 9 bases unmatched. This CDR3 is built from 17 residues. Germline CDR1 and CDR2: PRHDT and FYEKMQ (reference sequence). The CDR3 DNA follows: TGTGCCAGCAGAACCGGGACTAGCGGGGGTAGGGACAATGAGCAGTTCTTC. It codes for CASRTGTSGGRDNEQFF. Supplemented by reference TRBV13 and TRBJ2-1, the full variable domain reads AAGVIQSPRHLIKEKRETATLKCYPIPRHDTVYWYQQGPGQDPQFLISFYEKMQSDKGSIPDRFSAQQFSDYHSELNMSSLELGDSALYFCASRTGTSGGRDNEQFFGPGTRLTVL.

This clone was counted a few times. The chain joins TRBV18 to TRBJ1-2; 9 bases align to TRBD1. Germline V gene sequence: CDR1 KGHSH, CDR2 LQKENI. The CDR3 covers 14 residues. V was clipped by 1 base and J by 4 bases; unmatched bases: 1. The CDR3 region has the DNA TGTGCCAGCTCACCACGGACAGGGGTCTATGGCTACACCTTC. It encodes CASSPRTGVYGYTF. Full variable domain (remainder filled in from reference TRBV18 and TRBJ1-2): NAGVMQNPRHLVRRRGQEARLRCSPMKGHSHVYWYRQLPEEGLKFMVYLQKENIIDESGMPKERFSAEFPKEGPSILRIQQVVRGDSAAYFCASSPRTGVYGYTFGSGTRLTVV.

This clone came up a few times. This chain joins TRBV5-5 and TRBJ1-1; D possibly corresponds to TRBD1 (5 bases). The germline CDR1 and CDR2 sequences are SGHKS and YYEKEE (reference sequence). Trimming cost V 4 bases and J 4 bases, with 14 bases left between them. CDR3 size: 14 residues. The CDR3 reads CASSPAPGGTEAFF. The CDR3 DNA follows: TGTGCCAGCAGCCCGGCCCCCGGGGGCACTGAAGCTTTCTTT.

The rearrangement joins TRBV9 to TRBJ1-2; TRBD1 agrees at 7 bases. Germline trimming cut 0 bases from V and 5 bases from J; bases unmatched to any gene: 4. The CDR3 sequence is 14 residues long. Germline V gives CDR1 SGDLS, CDR2 YYNGEE. The CDR3 reads CASSVARGMYGYTF. The CDR3 DNA follows: TGTGCCAGCAGCGTAGCCAGGGGGATGTATGGCTACACCTTC.

This rearrangement joins TRBV7-2 to TRBJ1-2; 8 bases line up with TRBD1. This CDR3 has 13 amino acids. CDR1 is SGHTA, CDR2 FQGNSA, per germline. With V trimmed by 5 bases and J by 6 bases, 5 bases remained unmatched. The CDR3 DNA is TGTGCCAGCAGCATTACAGGGGGGAATGGCTACACCTTC. Its protein is CASSITGGNGYTF.

Note on this clone: One end of the junction is discordant with germline, which a read error may explain. The J gene is TRBJ2-1, the V gene TRBV6-1; 12 bases line up with TRBD2. The CDR3 is 13 amino acids. Per germline, CDR1 MNHNS and CDR2 SASEGT. The CDR3 DNA reads TGTGCCAGCAGCGAAGGACTAGCGGGGAAGCAGTTCTTC. It codes for CASSEGLAGKQFF.

V usage is TRBV27 and J usage is TRBJ1-5; D is uncertain. The CDR3 spans 14 residues. Per the germline V gene, CDR1 is MNHEY and CDR2 is SMNVEV (reference sequence). V was pared by 6 bases and J by 4 bases, with 13 bases between. CDR3: CASSEGRPNQPQHF. CDR3 coding DNA: TGTGCCAGCAGCGAGGGCCGCCCTAATCAGCCCCAGCATTTT.

The chain combines TRBV4-2 with TRBJ2-7; 8 nucleotides line up with TRBD1. The germline V gene has CDR1 LGHNA and CDR2 YNFKEQ. After removal of 4 bases from V and 7 bases from J, the junction contained 12 bases not matched to a gene. This CDR3 contains 15 residues. CDR3 sequence reads: CASSLQGVGSWEQYF. In DNA form, the CDR3 reads TGTGCCAGCAGCCTACAGGGGGTAGGCTCCTGGGAGCAGTACTTC.

As regards this clone: Sequence at one end of the junction differs from germline and may be a read error. J is TRBJ1-3 and V is TRBV5-5, with 10 bases identical to TRBD1. Germline-derived CDR1 and CDR2 are SGHKS and YYEKEE (reference sequence). This CDR3 comprises 13 residues. DNA for the CDR3: TGTGCCAGCAGCTCGGACAGGGGGAACACCCTATATTTT. Translated: CASSSDRGNTLYF.

The rearrangement joins TRBV27 to TRBJ2-5; the match to TRBD2 covers 9 bases. The better agreement between TRBJ2-7 and the DNA end casts doubt on the J call. Per the germline V gene, CDR1 is MNHEY and CDR2 is SMNVEV (reference sequence). There are 15 residues in the CDR3. Here the CDR3 reads CASSPSGTSLYEQYF. The DNA for the CDR3 is TGTGCCAGCAGTCCGTCCGGGACTAGCCTTTACGAGCAGTACTTC.

The chain combines TRBV28 with TRBJ2-7; weak D call: TRBD2 (7 bases). This CDR3 has 14 amino acids. From germline, CDR1 is MDHEN and CDR2 SYDVKM. V was clipped by 8 bases and J by 4 bases, with 18 bases between them. The CDR3 nucleotides read TGTGCCAGCCAGAGGGGGGGCCAGGGGTACGAGCAGTACTTC. This codes for CASQRGGQGYEQYF. Variable domain in full (rest from reference TRBV28 and TRBJ2-7): DVKVTQSSRYLVKRTGEKVFLECVQDMDHENMFWYRQDPGLGLRLIYFSYDVKMKEKGDIPEGYSVSREKKERFSLILESASTNQTSMYLCASQRGGQGYEQYFGPGTRLTVT.

CDR3 coding DNA: TGCGCCAGCAGCTTGTCGACTTCGCAAAAGACCCAGTACTTC. The encoded protein is CASSLSTSQKTQYF. This chain links TRBV5-1 with TRBJ2-5; D not resolved. Trimming took off 1 base at V and 6 bases at J, with 13 bases between the two ends. Germline V gene data show CDR1 as SGHRS and CDR2 as YFSETQ. The CDR3 sequence is 14 residues long.